This passage covers 21 T cell receptor beta chains from one sample sequenced in a study of vaccination and CD4 T cells after COVID-19. What these receptors recognize is not known. An Oncomine TCR Beta short-read assay was used to sequence the DNA from cultured CD4+ T cells. TCRdb reanalysed the PCR reads using MiXCR and keeps one entry per CDR3 protein. The table shows under 30,000 distinct CDR3 sequences, with roughly 38% occurring only once. Time point described: late sampling 161 to 241 days after vaccination in a few convalescent patients. Stated treatment: approximately 9-day PBMC culture with coronavirus spike peptide pools or control peptides (ViraFEST assay). Sequenced here: CD4+ T cells from blood, cultured in vitro, sampled about 7 months after SARS-CoV-2 vaccination. Receptors were obtained from a human donor who had recovered from COVID-19.

This clonotype has a handful of counts. The chain's CDR3 is CSASVHLGNTEAFF. The CDR3 region has the DNA TGCAGTGCTTCGGTACACCTGGGGAACACTGAAGCTTTCTTT. This chain joins TRBV20-1 and TRBJ1-1, with D unclear. Germline CDR1 DFQATT, CDR2 SNEGSKA (reference sequence). This CDR3 comprises 14 residues. The V and J ends lost 5 bases and 1 base respectively, with 14 bases between them.

This clonotype was counted a single time. CDR3 coding DNA: TGTGCCAGCAGTTTTACGGGTCTAGCGGGGAACACCGGGGAGCTGTTTTTT. Translating it yields CASSFTGLAGNTGELFF. The chain links TRBV28 to TRBJ2-2; 8 bases are a match to TRBD2. CDR1 is MDHEN, CDR2 SYDVKM, per germline. J lost 1 base, V lost 3 bases, and 7 bases had no gene match. The CDR3 extends over 17 amino acids.

In its sample, this clonotype was seen a few times. The genes are TRBV20-1 and TRBJ1-5; D gene unclear. The ends were cut back, 3 bases at V and 4 bases at J, with 16 bases in the middle. The CDR3 length is 15 residues. Germline V gene data show CDR1 as DFQATT and CDR2 as SNEGSKA (reference sequence). In DNA, the CDR3 is TGCAGTGCTAGTCGGAATCGCCTCCTTAATCAGCCCCAGCATTTT. Its protein product is CSASRNRLLNQPQHF.

The chain has TRBV6-1 and TRBJ2-2; D is perhaps TRBD2 (5 bases). V was pared by 11 bases and J by 8 bases, with 18 bases between. The length of the CDR3 is 13 residues. Germline V CDR1 and CDR2: MNHNS, SASEGT. The CDR3 coding sequence is TGTGCCGCGAGGGAAGGGCCGGGGGGGGAGCTGTTTTTT. It codes for CAAREGPGGELFF.

CDR3 sequence reads: CSARQGWPVDNEQFF. CDR3 bases: TGCAGTGCTCGACAGGGATGGCCGGTTGACAATGAGCAGTTCTTC. The chain carries TRBV20-1 and TRBJ2-1, with 7 bases identical to TRBD1. The CDR3 consists of 15 residues. V lost 5 bases and J lost 5; bases outside the gene matches: 12. CDR1 is DFQATT and CDR2 is SNEGSKA in the germline V gene (reference sequence).

The gene calls are TRBV6-1 and TRBJ1-1; the D gene is possibly TRBD1 (5 bases). The CDR3 runs 15 residues. V was cut by 6 bases and J by 4 bases, with 18 bases left in between. Germline CDR1 reads MNHNS; CDR2 reads SASEGT. The CDR3 here is CASRGHSLLATEAFF. As DNA, the CDR3 is TGTGCCAGCAGGGGGCACAGCCTGTTGGCCACTGAAGCTTTCTTT.

This clonotype appeared a few times. The chain is built from TRBV27 and TRBJ1-3, with unresolved D. V shed 7 bases and J shed 0 bases, with 7 bases lying between them. From germline, CDR1 is MNHEY and CDR2 SMNVEV (reference sequence). The length of the CDR3 is 13 residues. CDR3 sequence: CASIPNSGNTIYF. CDR3 coding DNA: TGTGCCAGCATACCGAACTCTGGAAACACCATATATTTT.

The gene calls are TRBV28 and TRBJ1-5, with D hard to call. CDR3 length: 16 amino acids. V gave up 1 base and J gave up 2 bases, with 12 bases separating them. The germline V gene encodes CDR1 MDHEN and CDR2 SYDVKM. For the CDR3, the DNA is TGTGCCAGCAGTTTATTAGCCGGAGCCCGCAATCAGCCCCAGCATTTT. Its protein is CASSLLAGARNQPQHF.

The sample holds a few counts of this clonotype. The CDR3 sequence is CASRGLAAANTGELFF. The CDR3 coding sequence is TGTGCCAGCAGGGGCCTAGCGGCGGCGAACACCGGGGAGCTGTTTTTT. The rearrangement joins TRBV27 to TRBJ2-2, with 7 positions matching TRBD2. V gave up 6 bases and J gave up 0 bases; unmatched junction bases: 7. This CDR3 contains 16 residues. The germline gives CDR1 MNHEY, CDR2 SMNVEV (reference sequence).

V and J are TRBV25-1 and TRBJ2-4; D perhaps matches TRBD1 (5 bases). Trimming cost V 6 bases and J 1 base, with 16 bases left between them. The length of the CDR3 is 16 residues. The germline gives CDR1 MGHDK, CDR2 SYGVNS. CDR3 bases: TGTGCCAGCAGCAAGGCAGGGTTGGAGGCCAAAAACATTCAGTACTTC. As protein: CASSKAGLEAKNIQYF.

The chain links TRBV19 to TRBJ1-1, with 11 bases that match TRBD1. The junction had 7 bases not matched to a gene; V was cut back by 4 bases and J by 0 bases. This CDR3 is 17 amino acids long. Germline V gene sequence: CDR1 LNHDA, CDR2 SQIVND (reference sequence). Here the CDR3 reads CASSRGTGGFMNTEAFF. CDR3 DNA: TGTGCCAGTAGTAGAGGGACAGGGGGGTTTATGAACACTGAAGCTTTCTTT.

The sample holds a few counts of this clonotype. The chain has TRBV4-1 and TRBJ1-5; 9 nucleotides line up with TRBD1. Germline lookup yields CDR1 MGHRA and CDR2 YSYEKL. The V gene end was trimmed by 0 bases and the J gene end by 5 bases; junction bases not matched to a gene: 8. The CDR3 has 17 amino acids. The CDR3 protein is CASSQDIRTGAYQPQHF. The CDR3 coding sequence is TGCGCCAGCAGCCAAGATATAAGGACAGGGGCTTATCAGCCCCAGCATTTT.

CDR3 protein: CASSGTGDANTGELFF. CDR3 sequence (DNA): TGTGCCAGCAGTGGGACAGGGGACGCGAACACCGGGGAGCTGTTTTTT. The chain has TRBV6-1 and TRBJ2-2, with TRBD1 identical over 9 bases. The CDR3 runs to 16 residues. V lost 4 bases, J lost 0 bases, and 3 bases stayed unmatched. Germline V gives CDR1 MNHNS, CDR2 SASEGT.

This clonotype was seen a handful of times. The chain links TRBV7-2 to TRBJ2-2, with D perhaps TRBD2 (6 bases). Germline V CDR1 and CDR2: SGHTA, FQGNSA. V was shortened by 7 bases and J by 0 bases, with 15 bases between the two germline ends. The CDR3 runs to 16 residues. CDR3 loop: CASTALAHANTGELFF. The CDR3 nucleotides read TGTGCCAGCACCGCTCTAGCGCACGCGAACACCGGGGAGCTGTTTTTT.

V is TRBV7-2 and J is TRBJ2-3, with TRBD1 as a possible D gene (6 bases). CDR1 and CDR2 (germline): SGHTA, FQGNSA. V was pared by 4 bases and J by 0 bases, with 11 bases between. This CDR3 is built from 15 residues. The CDR3 reads CASSSNGQSTDTQYF. CDR3 DNA: TGTGCCAGCAGCTCGAACGGACAGAGCACAGATACGCAGTATTTT.

This clonotype was observed a handful of times. The CDR3 here is CATSKGGMNTEAFF. The CDR3, as DNA: TGTGCCACCTCAAAGGGGGGAATGAACACTGAAGCTTTCTTT. This chain uses TRBV15 with TRBJ1-1, with a tentative D call TRBD1 (6 bases). Germline loops: CDR1 LNHNV, CDR2 YYDKDF (reference sequence). The CDR3 covers 14 residues. V was cut by 8 bases and J by 0 bases, with 13 bases left in between. The complete variable domain, with remaining parts taken from reference TRBV15 and TRBJ1-1, reads DAMVIQNPRYQVTQFGKPVTLSCSQTLNHNVMYWYQQKSSQAPKLLFHYYDKDFNNEADTPDNFQSRRPNTSFCFLDIRSPGLGDTAMYLCATSKGGMNTEAFFGQGTRLTVV.

This clonotype was detected a few times. The chain joins TRBV20-1 to TRBJ1-1; D unclear. Germline assignment: CDR1 DFQATT and CDR2 SNEGSKA (reference sequence). Between the trimmed V and J ends, which lost 3 bases and 4 bases, there was a span of 6 bases. The CDR3 length is 11 residues. This chain's CDR3 is CSASRATEAFF. Written as DNA, the CDR3 is TGCAGTGCTAGCCGGGCCACTGAAGCTTTCTTT.

The chain uses TRBV6-2 or TRBV6-3 and TRBJ2-7; TRBD2 agrees at 8 bases. CDR3 size: 16 residues. After removal of 6 bases from V and 1 base from J, the junction contained 11 bases not matched to a gene. Germline V gives CDR1 MNHEY, CDR2 SVGEGT. CDR3 in amino acids: CASRPGSRGRSYEQYF. In DNA, the CDR3 is TGTGCCAGCAGGCCAGGGTCCCGCGGGAGGTCCTACGAGCAGTACTTC.

The chain carries TRBV19 and TRBJ2-3; D remains unclear. The ends were cut back, 6 bases at V and 2 bases at J, with 12 bases in the middle. Germline CDR1 and CDR2: LNHDA and SQIVND (reference sequence). This CDR3 spans 14 amino acids. CDR3 residues: CASRKKGNTDTQYF. The CDR3 DNA reads as TGTGCCAGTAGAAAAAAGGGTAACACAGATACGCAGTATTTT. The whole variable domain, remainder taken from reference TRBV19 and TRBJ2-3, is DGGITQSPKYLFRKEGQNVTLSCEQNLNHDAMYWYRQDPGQGLRLIYYSQIVNDFQKGDIAEGYSVSREKKESFPLTVTSAQKNPTAFYLCASRKKGNTDTQYFGPGTRLTVL.

This clonotype occurred a few times. J is TRBJ2-5 and V is TRBV7-9; D not resolved. CDR1 and CDR2 (germline): SEHNR, FQNEAQ (reference sequence). Trimming took 3 bases from V and 3 from J, leaving 8 bases between them. This CDR3 spans 13 amino acids. As DNA, the CDR3 is TGTGCCAGCAGCTTCCCGGGTGAAGAGACCCAGTACTTC. Translated, it gives CASSFPGEETQYF.

This clonotype was counted only a few times. This sequence joins TRBV27 and TRBJ2-6, with a weak D call TRBD2 (6 bases). Germline V gives CDR1 MNHEY, CDR2 SMNVEV (reference sequence). V lost 10 bases, J lost 0 bases, and 16 bases lay in between. This CDR3 comprises 16 residues. CDR3 amino acids: CATRRPGSSGANVLTF. The CDR3 DNA reads TGTGCCACCCGCCGACCCGGGAGCTCTGGGGCCAACGTCCTGACTTTC. The full variable domain, completed using reference TRBV27 and TRBJ2-6, is EAQVTQNPRYLITVTGKKLTVTCSQNMNHEYMSWYRQDPGLGLRQIYYSMNVEVTDKGDVPEGYKVSRKEKRNFPLILESPSPNQTSLYFCATRRPGSSGANVLTFGAGSRLTVL.